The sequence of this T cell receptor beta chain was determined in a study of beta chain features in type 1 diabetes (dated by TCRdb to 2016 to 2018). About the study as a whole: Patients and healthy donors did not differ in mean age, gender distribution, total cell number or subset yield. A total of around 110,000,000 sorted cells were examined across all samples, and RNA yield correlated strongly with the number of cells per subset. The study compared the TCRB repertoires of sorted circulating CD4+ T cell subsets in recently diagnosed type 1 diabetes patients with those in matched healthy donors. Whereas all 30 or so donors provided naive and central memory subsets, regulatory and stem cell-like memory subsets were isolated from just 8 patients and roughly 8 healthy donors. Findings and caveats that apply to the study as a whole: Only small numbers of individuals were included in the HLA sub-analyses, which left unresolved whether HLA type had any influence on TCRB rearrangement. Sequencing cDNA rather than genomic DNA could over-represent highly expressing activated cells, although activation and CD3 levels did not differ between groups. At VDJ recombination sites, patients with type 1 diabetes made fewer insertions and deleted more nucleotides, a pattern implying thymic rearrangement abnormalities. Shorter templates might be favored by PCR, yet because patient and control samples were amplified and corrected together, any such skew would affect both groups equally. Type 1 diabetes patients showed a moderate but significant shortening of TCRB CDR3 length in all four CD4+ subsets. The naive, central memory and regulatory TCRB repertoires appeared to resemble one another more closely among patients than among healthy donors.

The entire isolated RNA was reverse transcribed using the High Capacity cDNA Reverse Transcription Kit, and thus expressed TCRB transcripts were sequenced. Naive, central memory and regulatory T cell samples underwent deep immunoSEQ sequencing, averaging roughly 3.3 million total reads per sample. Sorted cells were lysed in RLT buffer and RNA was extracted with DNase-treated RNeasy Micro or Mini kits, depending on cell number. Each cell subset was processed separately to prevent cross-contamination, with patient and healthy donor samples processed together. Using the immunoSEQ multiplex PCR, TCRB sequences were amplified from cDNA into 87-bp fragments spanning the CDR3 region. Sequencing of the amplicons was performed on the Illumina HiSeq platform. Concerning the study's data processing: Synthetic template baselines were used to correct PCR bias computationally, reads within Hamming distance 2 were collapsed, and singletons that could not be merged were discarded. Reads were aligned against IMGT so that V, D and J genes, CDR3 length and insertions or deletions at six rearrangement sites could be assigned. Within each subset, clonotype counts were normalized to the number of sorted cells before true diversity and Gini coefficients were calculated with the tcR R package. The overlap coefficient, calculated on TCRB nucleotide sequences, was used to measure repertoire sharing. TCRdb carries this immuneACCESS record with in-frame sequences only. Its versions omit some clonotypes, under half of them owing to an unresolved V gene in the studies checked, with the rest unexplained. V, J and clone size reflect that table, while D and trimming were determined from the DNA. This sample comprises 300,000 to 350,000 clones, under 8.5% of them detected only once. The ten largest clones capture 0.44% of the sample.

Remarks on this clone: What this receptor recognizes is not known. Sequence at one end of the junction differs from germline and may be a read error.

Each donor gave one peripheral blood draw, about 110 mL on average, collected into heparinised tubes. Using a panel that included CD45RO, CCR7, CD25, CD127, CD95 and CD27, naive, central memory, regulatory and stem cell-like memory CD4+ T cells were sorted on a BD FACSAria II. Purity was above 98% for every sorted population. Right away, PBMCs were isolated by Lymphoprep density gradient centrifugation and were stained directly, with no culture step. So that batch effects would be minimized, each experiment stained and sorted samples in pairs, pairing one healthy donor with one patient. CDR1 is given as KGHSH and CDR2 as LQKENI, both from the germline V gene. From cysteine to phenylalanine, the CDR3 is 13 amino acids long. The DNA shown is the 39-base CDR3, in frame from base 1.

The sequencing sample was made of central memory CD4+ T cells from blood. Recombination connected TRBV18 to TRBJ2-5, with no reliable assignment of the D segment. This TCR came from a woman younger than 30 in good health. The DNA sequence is TGCGCCAGCTCACCCGGATTGGCAGGCTCCCAGTACTTC. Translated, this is CASSPGLAGSQYF.